What follows describes a single TCR beta chain. Its antigen target is currently unknown. Base qualities are not recorded, but no much larger clone differs from it by a single base. For repertoire sequencing, TCR beta CDR3 regions were amplified from RNA transcripts. The first round was an RT-PCR using HTBI primers with the Qiagen OneStep RT-PCR kit, and this first round was followed by a second-round multiplex PCR, then size selection and purification. Sequencing of the libraries was carried out on an Illumina HiSeq2000 in paired-end mode with 100 bp reads. The published analysis was carried out like this. SOAPnuke was used for read processing, and reads with adapters, uncalled bases, a mean Phred below 15, or no exact constant-primer or identifier match were discarded. High-quality paired reads were merged with COPE v1.2.5. Clonotypes were defined as unique nucleotide sequences and were aligned to IMGT TRB V, D and J references using MiTCR v1.1. The analysis was limited to V-J combinations with a frequency above 0.0001, which together covered 99.2% of the repertoires. A TCR clonal expansion and chaos score per V-J combination was defined as the ratio of F50 clonal expansion to chaos observed in the TCRdist matrix. Features were reduced by Welch's t-statistics and random forest to some 13 V-J combinations, which fed a naive Bayes classifier. The Morisita-Horn index was used to measure how similar the thyroid and blood repertoires were. TCRdb took the public reads, trimmed them with fastp at Q25, ran MiXCR for clone calling and kept in-frame beta chains. For every CDR3 protein sequence, its rows merge into one entry that carries the most common genes and DNA. The authors' filters were not applied to this entry. In this sample the table shows roughly 400,000 distinct CDR3 sequences, roughly 18% of which occur a single time. Of the sample, roughly 1.5% is held by the ten largest clones.

The data derive from a study of Graves' ophthalmopathy and Graves' hyperthyroidism (dated by TCRdb to the late 2010s). With respect to the entire study: Peripheral blood samples were taken at the time of initial diagnosis, before any treatment was given. The study used TCR beta repertoire signatures to distinguish Graves' ophthalmopathy from Graves' hyperthyroidism and to predict progression to ophthalmopathy. In total, around 130 blood samples were TCR-sequenced: fewer than 50 ophthalmopathy, some 75 hyperthyroidism and 17 hyperthyroidism-to-ophthalmopathy patients. To explore V-J signatures distinguishing ophthalmopathy from hyperthyroidism, a discovery set of roughly 98 patients (43 ophthalmopathy, 57 stable hyperthyroidism) was enrolled. An independent validation cohort was composed of approximately 19 hyperthyroidism patients and around 16 patients who later progressed from hyperthyroidism to ophthalmopathy. In five or six hyperthyroidism patients, T-cell repertoires of thyroid tissue and blood were compared. Following sample collection, hyperthyroidism patients were given methimazole at a starting dose of 30 mg daily, and ophthalmopathy patients were given high-dose intravenous methylprednisolone. The 100 or so discovery patients were divided at random into training and test sets in a 7:3 ratio.

The ophthalmopathy patients had moderately to severely active disease, with a Clinical Activity Score of 3 or higher, a NOSPECS grade of 4 or higher, and a disease duration of less than 3 months. Patients with other autoimmune diseases, uncontrolled infections, pregnancy or lactation were excluded from the study. Clinical symptoms, serum thyroxine, TRAb, thyroid ultrasound and orbital computed tomography formed the basis of the diagnosis. Using Ficoll-Paque density gradient centrifugation, PBMCs were isolated from 8.5 to 10 ml of fresh peripheral blood. Total RNA was extracted using Trizol reagent, and RNA quality was checked on an Agilent 2100 Bioanalyzer. What the research found in general, with its limitations: The 13-signature model separated ophthalmopathy from stable hyperthyroidism with over 85% sensitivity and 81.08% specificity in cross-validation, and 80%/75% in the test set. No statistical method was used to predetermine the sample size, and group allocation was not hidden from the investigators. Most expanded thyroid clonotypes with frequency above 0.001 were also detected in blood, suggesting blood repertoires may reflect the thyroid immune response. In validation, the model predicted ophthalmopathy progression with nearly 71% sensitivity and roughly 72% specificity; fewer than 15 predicted patients were CT-confirmed with GO in a median of 6.5 months.

Counted from cysteine to phenylalanine, this CDR3 has 14 amino acids. The retained sequence is limited to the CDR3, 42 bases, with the frame set at the first base. The V end loses 7 bases and the J end loses 1 base, and a stretch of 11 bases separates them. Based on the germline V gene, the CDR1 and CDR2 sequences are MNHEY and SVGEGT. This sequence uses TRBV6-2 or TRBV6-3 and TRBJ1-5; matching of 6 bases hints at TRBD1 as the D gene. Sequencing used peripheral blood. The sequence was collected from a woman under 30 with Graves' ophthalmopathy. Donor details come from another sample of the same person, matched by shared clones. The nucleotides are TGTGCCAGCAAAAACAGGGCGAGCAATCAGCCCCAGCATTTT. The translation is CASKNRASNQPQHF.